This T cell receptor (beta chain) derives from a study of T cell responses to AZD1222 COVID-19 vaccine. Study-wide results and limits: Mostly white British, mostly female donors; authors suggested clonal diversity may be underestimated. Spike-specific TCR breadth and depth went up after people got two AZD1222 doses.

After removal of 4 bases from V and 1 base from J, the junction contained 5 bases not matched to a gene. CDR1 SGHTA and CDR2 FQGNSA come from the germline V gene. This CDR3 region has 15 residues. This clone is a singleton in its sample. Its antigen remains unknown. Assay used: immunoSEQ multiplex PCR; TCRdb lists only in-frame clones, some missing. The sample holds some 120,000 clones, around 80% seen once. The sequence was collected from an adult who received the AZD1222 COVID-19 vaccine. The sample here was peripheral blood, taken 28 days after the second AZD1222 dose. V and J are TRBV7-2 and TRBJ2-3; 7 bases match TRBD1. The CDR3 protein is CASSYYTGGTDTQYF. The CDR3 bases are TGTGCCAGCAGCTATTATACAGGGGGCACAGATACGCAGTATTTT.